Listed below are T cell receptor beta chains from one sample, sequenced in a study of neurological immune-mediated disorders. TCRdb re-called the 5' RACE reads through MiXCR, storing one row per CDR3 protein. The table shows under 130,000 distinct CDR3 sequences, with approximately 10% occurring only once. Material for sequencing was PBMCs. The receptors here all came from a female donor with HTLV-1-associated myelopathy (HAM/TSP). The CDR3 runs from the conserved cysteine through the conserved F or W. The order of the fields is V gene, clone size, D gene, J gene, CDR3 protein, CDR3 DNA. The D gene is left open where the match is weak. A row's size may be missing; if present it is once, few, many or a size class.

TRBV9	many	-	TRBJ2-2	CASSVESGTNTGELFF	TGTGCCAGCAGCGTAGAATCAGGGACTAACACCGGGGAGCTGTTTTTT
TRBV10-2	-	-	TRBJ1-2	CASLGGPYGYTF	TGCGCCAGCCTCGGCGGGCCCTATGGCTACACCTTC
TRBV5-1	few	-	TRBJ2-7	CASSSVGGSYSYEQYF	TGCGCCAGCAGCTCCGTCGGGGGCTCGTACTCCTACGAGCAGTACTTC
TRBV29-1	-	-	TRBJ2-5	CSIGLRETQYF	TGCAGCATTGGACTTCGAGAGACCCAGTACTTC
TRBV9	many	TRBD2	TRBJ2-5	CASSPSGGQETQYF	TGTGCCAGCAGCCCTTCGGGGGGTCAAGAGACCCAGTACTTC
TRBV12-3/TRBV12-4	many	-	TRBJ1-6	CASSLSFSNSPLHF	TGTGCCAGCAGTCTAAGTTTCAGTAATTCACCCCTCCACTTT
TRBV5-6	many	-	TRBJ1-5	CASSQWGEPQHF	TGTGCCAGCAGCCAATGGGGAGAGCCCCAGCATTTT
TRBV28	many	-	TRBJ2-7	CASRSPPGRGYEQYF	TGTGCCAGCAGGTCCCCCCCAGGCAGGGGTTACGAGCAGTACTTC
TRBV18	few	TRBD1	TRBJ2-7	CASSHTGTGVYEQYF	TGTGCCAGCTCACACACCGGGACAGGGGTCTACGAGCAGTACTTC
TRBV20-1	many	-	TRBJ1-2	CSASPTEFYGYTF	TGCAGTGCTTCCCCGACAGAGTTCTATGGCTACACCTTC
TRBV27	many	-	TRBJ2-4	CASSSAPIKNIQYF	TGTGCCAGCAGTTCAGCCCCAATTAAAAACATTCAGTACTTC
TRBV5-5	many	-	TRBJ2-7	CASSPGGVNEQYF	TGTGCCAGCAGCCCCGGAGGGGTTAACGAGCAGTACTTC
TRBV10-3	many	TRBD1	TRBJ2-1	CAISSGTGLTNEQFF	TGTGCCATCAGTTCCGGGACAGGTCTCACCAATGAGCAGTTCTTC
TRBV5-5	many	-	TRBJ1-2	CASTMGDSYYGYTF	TGTGCCAGCACCATGGGGGATTCCTACTATGGCTACACCTTC
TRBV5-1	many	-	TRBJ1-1	CASSPGLLKNTEAFF	TGCGCCAGCAGCCCTGGGCTTTTAAAGAACACTGAAGCTTTCTTT
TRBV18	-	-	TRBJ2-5	CASSPPTGGGETQYF	TGTGCCAGCTCACCACCAACAGGCGGTGGGGAGACCCAGTACTTC
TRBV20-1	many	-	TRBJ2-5	CSAIIGRQETQYF	TGCAGTGCTATAATCGGCAGGCAAGAGACCCAGTACTTC
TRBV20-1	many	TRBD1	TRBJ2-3	CSARDTGTGSTDTQYF	TGCAGTGCTAGAGACACCGGGACAGGGAGCACAGATACGCAGTATTTT
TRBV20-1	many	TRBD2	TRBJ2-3	CSARDRRGGASDTQYF	TGCAGTGCTAGAGATAGGCGCGGGGGGGCTTCAGATACGCAGTATTTT
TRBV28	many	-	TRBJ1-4	CASSHTGKKLFF	TGTGCCAGCAGCCACACAGGGAAAAAACTGTTTTTT
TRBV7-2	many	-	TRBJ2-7	CASSLGRGRYEQYF	TGTGCCAGCAGCTTAGGACGGGGCCGCTACGAGCAGTACTTC
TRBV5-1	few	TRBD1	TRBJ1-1	CASSDDRGTEAFF	TGCGCCAGCAGCGACGACAGGGGGACTGAAGCTTTCTTT
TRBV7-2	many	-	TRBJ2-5	CASSLSSLPETQYF	TGTGCCAGCAGCTTATCGTCCCTTCCGGAGACCCAGTACTTC
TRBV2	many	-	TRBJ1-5	CASIRDSNQPQHF	TGTGCCAGCATAAGGGATAGCAATCAGCCCCAGCATTTT
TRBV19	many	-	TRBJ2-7	CATETDSYEQYF	TGTGCCACAGAAACGGACAGCTACGAGCAGTACTTC
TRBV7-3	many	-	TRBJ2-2	CASSLASGELFF	TGTGCCAGCAGCTTAGCTTCCGGGGAGCTGTTTTTT
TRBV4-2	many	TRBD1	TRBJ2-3	CASSQEFGTGADTQYF	TGTGCCAGCAGCCAAGAGTTCGGGACAGGCGCAGATACGCAGTATTTT
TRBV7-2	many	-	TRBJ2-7	CASSLNRIEQYF	TGTGCCAGCAGCTTAAACAGGATTGAGCAGTACTTC
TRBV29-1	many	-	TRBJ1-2	CSVDGSGQAYGYTF	TGCAGCGTTGACGGCTCGGGGCAGGCCTATGGCTACACCTTC
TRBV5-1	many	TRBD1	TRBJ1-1	CASSLSQGTEAFF	TGCGCCAGCAGCTTGTCACAGGGGACTGAAGCTTTCTTT
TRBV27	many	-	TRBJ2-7	CATSKFRDGEQYF	TGTGCCACCTCTAAATTCCGGGACGGCGAGCAGTACTTC
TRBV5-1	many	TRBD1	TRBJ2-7	CASSWGQGNRDDEQYF	TGCGCCAGCAGCTGGGGACAGGGCAATCGGGACGACGAGCAGTACTTC
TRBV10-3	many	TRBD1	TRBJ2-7	CAISEFGTGSNEQYF	TGTGCCATCAGTGAGTTTGGGACAGGAAGCAACGAGCAGTACTTC
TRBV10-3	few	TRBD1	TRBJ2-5	CATGTGARSKTQYF	TGTGCCACGGGGACAGGGGCACGGTCGAAGACCCAGTACTTC
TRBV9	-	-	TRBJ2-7	CASSVGEEYEQYF	TGTGCCAGCAGCGTAGGGGAGGAATACGAGCAGTACTTC
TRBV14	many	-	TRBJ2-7	CASSQGSSYEQYF	TGTGCCAGCAGCCAAGGGAGCTCCTACGAGCAGTACTTC
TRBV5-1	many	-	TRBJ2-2	CASSLDRLHTGELFF	TGCGCCAGCAGCTTGGACAGGCTTCACACCGGGGAGCTGTTTTTT
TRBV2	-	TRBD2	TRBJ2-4	CASSTILAQHIQYF	TGTGCCAGCAGCACGATACTAGCGCAGCACATTCAGTACTTC
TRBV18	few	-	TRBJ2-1	CASSPPGGNEQFF	TGTGCCAGCTCACCACCTGGGGGGAATGAGCAGTTCTTC
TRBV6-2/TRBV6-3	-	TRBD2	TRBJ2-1	CASNGLAVWAYNEQFF	TGTGCCAGCAATGGACTAGCGGTTTGGGCCTACAATGAGCAGTTCTTC
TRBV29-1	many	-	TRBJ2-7	CSVSNRTYEQYF	TGCAGCGTTTCAAACCGTACCTACGAGCAGTACTTC
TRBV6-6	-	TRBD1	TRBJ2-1	CVSSRDRGYNEQFF	TGTGTCAGCAGCCGTGACAGGGGCTACAATGAGCAGTTCTTC
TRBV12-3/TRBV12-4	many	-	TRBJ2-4	CFKRGGLGYF	TGTTTCAAAAGGGGGGGCCTAGGGTACTTC
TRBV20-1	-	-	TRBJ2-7	CSAAGQTYEQYF	TGCAGTGCTGCAGGACAGACCTACGAGCAGTACTTC
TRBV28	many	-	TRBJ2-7	CASSSSAYEQYF	TGTGCCAGCAGTAGTTCGGCTTACGAGCAGTACTTC
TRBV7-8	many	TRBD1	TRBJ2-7	CASSPQGVDEQYF	TGTGCCAGTAGCCCCCAGGGGGTGGACGAGCAGTACTTC
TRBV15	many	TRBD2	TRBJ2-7	CATSREVGGAYEQYF	TGTGCCACCAGCAGAGAGGTGGGAGGGGCCTACGAGCAGTACTTC
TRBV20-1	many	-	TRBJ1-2	CSARVWGNYGYTF	TGCAGTGCTAGAGTCTGGGGGAACTATGGCTACACCTTC
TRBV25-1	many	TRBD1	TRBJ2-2	CASSSLLRGGGTGELFF	TGTGCCAGCAGTTCTCTCCTTCGAGGGGGCGGCACCGGGGAGCTGTTTTTT
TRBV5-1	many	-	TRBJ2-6	CASNRGNSGANVLTF	TGCGCCAGCAATAGGGGTAACTCTGGGGCCAACGTCCTGACTTTC
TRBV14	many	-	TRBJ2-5	CASSPIPGRRGGETQYF	TGTGCCAGCAGCCCTATACCGGGACGGAGGGGTGGAGAGACCCAGTACTTC
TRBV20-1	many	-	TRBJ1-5	CSAREGAGWINQPQHF	TGCAGTGCTAGAGAAGGCGCAGGGTGGATCAATCAGCCCCAGCATTTT
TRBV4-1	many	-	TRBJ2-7	CASSQVFPPRGTYEQYF	TGCGCCAGCAGCCAAGTTTTCCCCCCGCGCGGGACCTACGAGCAGTACTTC
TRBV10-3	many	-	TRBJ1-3	CAISVSTGSGNTIYF	TGTGCCATCAGTGTATCAACCGGCTCTGGAAACACCATATATTTT
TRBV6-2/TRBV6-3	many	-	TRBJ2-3	CASSYPDWRTDTQYF	TGTGCCAGCAGTTACCCGGACTGGCGCACAGATACGCAGTATTTT
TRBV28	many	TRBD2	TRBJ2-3	CASRLAGKTDTQYF	TGTGCCAGCAGACTAGCGGGGAAGACAGATACGCAGTATTTT
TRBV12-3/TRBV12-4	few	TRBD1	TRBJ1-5	CATNLGQINQPQHF	TGTGCCACCAACCTGGGACAGATTAATCAGCCCCAGCATTTT
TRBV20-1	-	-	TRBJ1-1	CSAKLDGLNTEAFF	TGCAGTGCTAAGCTGGACGGATTGAACACTGAAGCTTTCTTT